This entry lists 10 T cell receptor beta chains sequenced from one sample in a study of prognosis after radiotherapy for stage I lung cancer. Multiplex PCR in two rounds served to amplify TCR beta CDR3 from genomic DNA. With primers specific to each TRBV and TRBJ gene, the first-round PCR was performed. Via MiXCR, TCRdb re-called the multiplex PCR reads, giving one row per CDR3 protein. This table has around 63,000 distinct CDR3 sequences, approximately 26% appearing once. The specimen comprised PBMCs, sampled before or after stereotactic body radiation therapy (not recorded which). The source of these receptors is a donor older than 45 with non-small cell lung cancer.

At least ten counts were recorded for this clonotype. This rearrangement joins TRBV5-4 to TRBJ1-2; 8 bases line up with TRBD1. This CDR3 contains 13 residues. Trimming at V came to 3 bases and at J to 7 bases, leaving 5 bases not matched to a gene. The germline gives CDR1 SGHNT, CDR2 YYREEE (reference sequence). CDR3 in amino acids: CASSYGQGAGYTF. The CDR3 nucleotides are TGTGCCAGCAGCTATGGACAGGGCGCTGGCTACACCTTC.

In this sample, this clonotype turned up many times. The chain carries TRBV4-1 and TRBJ1-5; no clear D. Germline V gene data show CDR1 as MGHRA and CDR2 as YSYEKL. This CDR3 has 16 amino acids. V was trimmed by 4 bases and J by 1 base, leaving 14 bases between them. CDR3 in amino acids: CASSPWEDASNQPQHF. The CDR3 DNA follows: TGCGCCAGCAGCCCTTGGGAGGACGCAAGCAATCAGCCCCAGCATTTT.

The V call is TRBV20-1, the J call TRBJ2-7; the match to TRBD2 covers 10 bases. The CDR3 runs 13 residues. CDR1 is DFQATT and CDR2 is SNEGSKA in the germline V gene (reference sequence). V was pared by 6 bases and J by 6 bases, with 8 bases of the junction left unmatched. CDR3 coding DNA: TGCAGTGCAAAGCGGGGGGGGACAGCCGAGCAGTACTTC. Translation: CSAKRGGTAEQYF.

This clonotype was observed at least ten times. The J gene is TRBJ1-5, the V gene TRBV19, with D possibly TRBD1 on 6 matching bases. Germline loops: CDR1 LNHDA, CDR2 SQIVND (reference sequence). The CDR3 consists of 15 residues. V was clipped by 10 bases and J by 7 bases, with 23 bases between them. This chain's CDR3 is CAKTRLGTKPQPQHF. CDR3 coding DNA: TGTGCCAAAACCCGCCTCGGGACAAAACCCCAGCCCCAGCATTTT.

The J gene is TRBJ1-6, the V gene TRBV6-1; no firm D call. The better agreement between TRBJ1-1 and the DNA end casts doubt on the J call. CDR3 size: 14 residues. Germline CDR1 reads MNHNS; CDR2 reads SASEGT. Here the CDR3 DNA reads TGTGCCAGCAACCCCCTGGCCTGGAGAACTGAAGCTTTCTTT. Encoded protein: CASNPLAWRTEAFF.

This clonotype showed up many times. The chain joins TRBV29-1 to TRBJ2-7; TRBD1 matches at 10 bases. V dropped 7 bases and J dropped 1; count of bases not matched to a gene: 4. Germline CDR1 reads SQVTM; CDR2 reads ANQGSEA. This CDR3 region has 13 residues. The DNA for the CDR3 is TGCAGCGGGCGGGACAGGGGTTCCTACGAGCAGTACTTC. This translates into CSGRDRGSYEQYF.

Concerning this clonotype itself: At one of its ends the junction is not consistent with the germline gene, which may arise from a read error. The chain couples TRBV7-2 to TRBJ2-7, with 7 bases that match TRBD2. The CDR3 length is 15 residues. The germline gives CDR1 SGHTA, CDR2 FQGNSA. CDR3 DNA sequence: TGTGTCAGCAGCTCAGGCCTCGGGGGGAGATACGAGCAGTACTTC. Its translation is CVSSSGLGGRYEQYF.

This clonotype showed up just once. Given a much more abundant clone one base away, this may be a read error. The conserved phenylalanine or tryptophan is not found at the CDR3 terminus, so this likely reflects a read error. The V gene is TRBV19, the J gene TRBJ1-1; a weak D match, TRBD1 (6 bases). The V gene lost 7 bases and the J gene lost 4 bases, with 13 bases spanning the gap. Germline lookup yields CDR1 LNHDA and CDR2 SQIVND (reference sequence). CDR3 length: 13 amino acids. In DNA form, the CDR3 reads TGTGCCAGTATGGAGGGGGTCGGCACTGAAGCTTTCCTT. Amino acid sequence: CASMEGVGTEAFL.

As concerns this clonotype: It differs at one base from a far larger clone, so likely a read error. The genes are TRBV6-5 and TRBJ2-7, with 7 bases fitting TRBD1. There are 15 residues in the CDR3. Germline V gene data show CDR1 as MNHEY and CDR2 as SVGAGI. In DNA form, the CDR3 reads TGTACCAGCAGTGGTACAGGGGCGCTCAGCTACGAGCAGTACTTC. Its translation: CTSSGTGALSYEQYF.

The table lists this clonotype with many counts. The rearrangement links TRBV7-3 to TRBJ2-1; 8 bases agree with TRBD1. V lost 3 bases, J lost 4 bases, and 2 bases stayed unmatched. The germline V gene has CDR1 SGHTA and CDR2 FQGTGA. The CDR3 is made up of 14 amino acids. CDR3 DNA sequence: TGTGCCAGCAGCTTTGGGACAGGTTACAATGAGCAGTTCTTC. Translated: CASSFGTGYNEQFF.